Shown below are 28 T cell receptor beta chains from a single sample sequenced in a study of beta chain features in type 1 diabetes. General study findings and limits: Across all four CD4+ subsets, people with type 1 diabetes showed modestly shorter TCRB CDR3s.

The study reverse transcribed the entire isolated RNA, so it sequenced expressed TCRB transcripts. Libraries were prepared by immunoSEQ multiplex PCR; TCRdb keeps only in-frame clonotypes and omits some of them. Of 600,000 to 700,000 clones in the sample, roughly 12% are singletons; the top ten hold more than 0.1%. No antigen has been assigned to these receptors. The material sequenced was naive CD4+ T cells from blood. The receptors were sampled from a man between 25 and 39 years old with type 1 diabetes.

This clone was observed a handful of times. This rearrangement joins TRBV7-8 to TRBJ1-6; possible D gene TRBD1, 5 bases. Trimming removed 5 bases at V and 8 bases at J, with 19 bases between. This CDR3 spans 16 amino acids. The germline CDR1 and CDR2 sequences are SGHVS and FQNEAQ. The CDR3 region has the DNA TGTGCCAGCAGCCCCAGGGCTCAGGGCCAACATTCACCCCTCCACTTT. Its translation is CASSPRAQGQHSPLHF.

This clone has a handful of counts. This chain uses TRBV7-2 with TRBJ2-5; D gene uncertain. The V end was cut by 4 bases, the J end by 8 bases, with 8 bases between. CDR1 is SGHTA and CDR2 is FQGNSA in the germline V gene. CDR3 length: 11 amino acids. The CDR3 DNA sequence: TGTGCCAGCAGCTCCGGTTATACCCAGTACTTC. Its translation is CASSSGYTQYF.

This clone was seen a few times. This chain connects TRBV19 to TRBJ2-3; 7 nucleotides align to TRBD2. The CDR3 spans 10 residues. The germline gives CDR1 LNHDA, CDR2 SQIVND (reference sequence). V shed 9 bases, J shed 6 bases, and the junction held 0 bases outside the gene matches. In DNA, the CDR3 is TGTGCCAGCGGGGGGGATACGCAGTATTTT. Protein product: CASGGDTQYF.

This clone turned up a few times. CDR3 nucleotides: TGTGCCAGCAGCCGCGCCGCGGTAGGCAATGAGCAGTTCTTC. It codes for CASSRAAVGNEQFF. The gene calls are TRBV6-6 and TRBJ2-1; D is undetermined. Trimming took off 6 bases at V and 6 bases at J, with 15 bases between the two ends. The CDR3 loop spans 14 amino acids. Per germline, CDR1 MNHNY and CDR2 SVGAGI (reference sequence).

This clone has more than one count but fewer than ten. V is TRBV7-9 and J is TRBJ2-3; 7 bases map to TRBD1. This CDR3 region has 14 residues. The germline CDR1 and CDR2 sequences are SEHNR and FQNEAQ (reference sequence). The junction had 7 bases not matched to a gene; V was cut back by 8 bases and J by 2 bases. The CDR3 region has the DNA TGTGCCAGCGGGGACAGTCCCGCCACAGATACGCAGTATTTT. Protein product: CASGDSPATDTQYF.

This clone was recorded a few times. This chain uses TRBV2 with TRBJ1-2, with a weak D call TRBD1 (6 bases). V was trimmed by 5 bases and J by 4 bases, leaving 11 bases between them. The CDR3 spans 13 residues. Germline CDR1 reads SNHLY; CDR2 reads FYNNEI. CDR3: CASSLEGGYGYTF. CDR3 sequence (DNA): TGTGCCAGCAGTTTGGAAGGGGGCTATGGCTACACCTTC. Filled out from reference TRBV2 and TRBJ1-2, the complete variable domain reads EPEVTQTPSHQVTQMGQEVILRCVPISNHLYFYWYRQILGQKVEFLVSFYNNEISEKSEIFDDQFSVERPDGSNFTLKIRSTKLEDSAMYFCASSLEGGYGYTFGSGTRLTVV.

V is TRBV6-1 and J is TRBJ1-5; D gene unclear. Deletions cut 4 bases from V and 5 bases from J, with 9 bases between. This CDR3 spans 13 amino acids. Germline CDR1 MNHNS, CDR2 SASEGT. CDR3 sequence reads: CASSARPDQPQHF. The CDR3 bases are TGTGCCAGCAGTGCTAGGCCCGATCAGCCCCAGCATTTT.

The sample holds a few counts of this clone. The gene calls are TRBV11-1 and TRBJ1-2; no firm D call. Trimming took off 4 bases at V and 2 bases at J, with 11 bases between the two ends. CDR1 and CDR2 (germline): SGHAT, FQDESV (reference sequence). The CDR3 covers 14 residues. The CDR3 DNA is TGTGCCAGCAGCTCCGGAACACCCAACTATGGCTACACCTTC. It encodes CASSSGTPNYGYTF.

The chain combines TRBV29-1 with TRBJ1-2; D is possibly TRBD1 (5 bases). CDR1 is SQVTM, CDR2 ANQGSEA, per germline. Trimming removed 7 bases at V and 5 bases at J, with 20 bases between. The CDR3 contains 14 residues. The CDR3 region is CSAGGGASMYGYTF. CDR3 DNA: TGCAGCGCCGGGGGAGGGGCGTCGATGTATGGCTACACCTTC.

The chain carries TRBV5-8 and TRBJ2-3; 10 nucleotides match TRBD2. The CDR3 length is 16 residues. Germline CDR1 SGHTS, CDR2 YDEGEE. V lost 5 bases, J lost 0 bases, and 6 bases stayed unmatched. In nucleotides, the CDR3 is TGTGCCAGCAGTTTTCTAGCGGGGGTTAGCACAGATACGCAGTATTTT. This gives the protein CASSFLAGVSTDTQYF.

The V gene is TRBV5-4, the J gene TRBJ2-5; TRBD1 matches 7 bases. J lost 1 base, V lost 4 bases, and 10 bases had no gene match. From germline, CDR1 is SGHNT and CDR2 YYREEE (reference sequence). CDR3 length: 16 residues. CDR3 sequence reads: CASSTRQGPLQETQYF. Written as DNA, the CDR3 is TGTGCCAGCAGCACCAGACAGGGCCCACTCCAAGAGACCCAGTACTTC.

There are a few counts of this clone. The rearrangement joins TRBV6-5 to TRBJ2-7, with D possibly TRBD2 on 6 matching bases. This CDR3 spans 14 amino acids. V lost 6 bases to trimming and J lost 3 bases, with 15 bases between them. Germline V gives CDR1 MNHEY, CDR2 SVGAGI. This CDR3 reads CASRRRDSSYEQYF. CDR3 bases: TGTGCCAGCAGACGCCGGGACTCTAGCTACGAGCAGTACTTC.

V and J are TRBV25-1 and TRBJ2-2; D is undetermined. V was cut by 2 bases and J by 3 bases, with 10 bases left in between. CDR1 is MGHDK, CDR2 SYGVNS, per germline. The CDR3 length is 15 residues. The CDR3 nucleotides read TGTGCCAGCAGTGAAGTGACTGCCTACACCGGGGAGCTGTTTTTT. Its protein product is CASSEVTAYTGELFF.

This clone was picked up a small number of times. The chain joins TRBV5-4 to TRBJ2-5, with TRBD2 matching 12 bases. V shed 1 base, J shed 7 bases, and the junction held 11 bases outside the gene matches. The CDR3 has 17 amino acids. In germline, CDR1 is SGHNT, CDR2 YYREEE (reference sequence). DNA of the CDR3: TGTGCCAGCAGCTTGCGGGCTAGCGGGGGGGTCCAGGGGACCCAGTACTTC. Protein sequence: CASSLRASGGVQGTQYF.

CDR3 bases: TGCGCCAGCAGTGAAGGAGCCGGGGGCCAAAATGAGCAGTTCTTC. Protein product: CASSEGAGGQNEQFF. The chain links TRBV5-1 to TRBJ2-1, with D possibly being TRBD1 or TRBD2 (6 bases each). V was shortened by 5 bases and J by 7 bases, with 19 bases between the two germline ends. The germline CDR1 and CDR2 sequences are SGHRS and YFSETQ. This CDR3 has 15 amino acids. The whole variable domain, remainder taken from reference TRBV5-1 and TRBJ2-1, is KAGVTQTPRYLIKTRGQQVTLSCSPISGHRSVSWYQQTPGQGLQFLFEYFSETQRNKGNFPGRFSGRQFSNSRSEMNVSTLELGDSALYLCASSEGAGGQNEQFFGPGTRLTVL.

CDR3 in DNA: TGTGCCATCAGTGAGAGGGGGGCGGATGAAAAACTGTTTTTT. It yields the protein CAISERGADEKLFF. The V gene is TRBV10-3, the J gene TRBJ1-4; D might be TRBD1 (6 bases). V was pared by 2 bases and J by 6 bases, with 10 bases between. CDR1 and CDR2 from the germline V gene are ENHRY and SYGVKD. The CDR3 covers 14 residues.

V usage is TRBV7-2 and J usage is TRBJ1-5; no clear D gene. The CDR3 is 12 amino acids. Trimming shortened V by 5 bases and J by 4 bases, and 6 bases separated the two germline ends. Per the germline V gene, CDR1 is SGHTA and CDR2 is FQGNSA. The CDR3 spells CASSTQNQPQHF. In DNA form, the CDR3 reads TGTGCCAGCAGCACCCAAAATCAGCCCCAGCATTTT.

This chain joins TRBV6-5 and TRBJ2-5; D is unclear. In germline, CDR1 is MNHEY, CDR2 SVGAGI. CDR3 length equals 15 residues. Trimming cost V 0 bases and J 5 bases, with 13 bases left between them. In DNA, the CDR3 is TGTGCCAGCAGTTACTCGTACTCTGGGGTGGAGACCCAGTACTTC. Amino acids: CASSYSYSGVETQYF.

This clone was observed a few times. As DNA, the CDR3 is TGTGCCAGCAGCTTAGTCAGCTCGTCTCGAGGCGGAAAACTGTTTTTT. Residues: CASSLVSSSRGGKLFF. The rearrangement uses TRBV11-2 and TRBJ1-4, with no clear D. Germline CDR1 is SGHAT and CDR2 is FQNNGV. V lost 1 base, J lost 10 bases, and 19 bases lay in between. The CDR3 runs to 16 residues.

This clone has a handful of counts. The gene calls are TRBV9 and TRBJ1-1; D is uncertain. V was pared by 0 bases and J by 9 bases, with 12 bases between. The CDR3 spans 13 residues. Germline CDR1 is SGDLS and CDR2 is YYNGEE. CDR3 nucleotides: TGTGCCAGCAGCGTAGAAACGGATTCAAAAGCTTTCTTT. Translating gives CASSVETDSKAFF.

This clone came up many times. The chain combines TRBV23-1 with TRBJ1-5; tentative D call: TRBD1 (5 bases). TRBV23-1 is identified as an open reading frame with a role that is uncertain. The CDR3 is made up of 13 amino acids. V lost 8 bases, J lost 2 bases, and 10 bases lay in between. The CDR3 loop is CASLSRGNQPQHF. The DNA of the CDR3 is TGCGCCAGCCTTAGCAGGGGCAATCAGCCCCAGCATTTT.

CDR3 amino acids: CATSGQGNTGELFF. CDR3 nucleotide sequence: TGTGCCACCTCGGGACAGGGAAACACCGGGGAGCTGTTTTTT. V and J are TRBV10-3 and TRBJ2-2; 9 positions agree with TRBD1. The germline gives CDR1 ENHRY, CDR2 SYGVKD. CDR3 size: 14 residues. J was trimmed by 2 bases and V by 10 bases; bases with no gene match: 5.

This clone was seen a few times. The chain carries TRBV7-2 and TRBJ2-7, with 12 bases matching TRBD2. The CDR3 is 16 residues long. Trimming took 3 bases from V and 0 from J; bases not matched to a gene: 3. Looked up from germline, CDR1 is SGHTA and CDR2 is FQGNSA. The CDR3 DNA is TGTGCCAGCAGCTTCTCGACTAGCGGGAGCTCCTACGAGCAGTACTTC. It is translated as CASSFSTSGSSYEQYF.

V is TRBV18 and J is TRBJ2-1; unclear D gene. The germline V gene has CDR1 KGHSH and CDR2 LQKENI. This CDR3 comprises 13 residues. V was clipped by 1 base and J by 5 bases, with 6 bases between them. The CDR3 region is CASSPRVNNEQFF. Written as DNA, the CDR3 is TGTGCCAGCTCACCACGGGTTAACAATGAGCAGTTCTTC.

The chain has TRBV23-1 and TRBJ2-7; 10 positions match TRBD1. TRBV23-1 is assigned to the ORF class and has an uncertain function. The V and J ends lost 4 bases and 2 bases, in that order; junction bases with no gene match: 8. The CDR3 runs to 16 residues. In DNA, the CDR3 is TGCGCCAGCAGTCCTCCGGGGACAGGGGTGCCCTACGAGCAGTACTTC. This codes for CASSPPGTGVPYEQYF.

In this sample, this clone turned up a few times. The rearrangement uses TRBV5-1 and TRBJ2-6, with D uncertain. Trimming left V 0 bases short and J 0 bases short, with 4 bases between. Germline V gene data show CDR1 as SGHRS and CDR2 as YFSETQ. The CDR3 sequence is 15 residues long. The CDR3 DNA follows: TGCGCCAGCAGCTTGGATCCCTCTGGGGCCAACGTCCTGACTTTC. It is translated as CASSLDPSGANVLTF.

The CDR3 DNA reads TGCGCCAGCAGCGTAGGACAGACGTCTAACTATGGCTACACCTTC. This codes for CASSVGQTSNYGYTF. The chain has TRBV5-1 and TRBJ1-2; D is perhaps TRBD1 (6 bases). With 4 bases removed from V and 0 bases from J, the gap between germline ends came to 13 bases. The CDR3 is 15 residues long. Per germline, CDR1 SGHRS and CDR2 YFSETQ.

In DNA, the CDR3 is TGTGCCAGCAGCCCACACCTGATCTCCTACAATGAGCAGTTCTTC. It encodes CASSPHLISYNEQFF. The V and J genes are TRBV6-5 and TRBJ2-1; D remains ambiguous. Trimming removed 6 bases from V and 0 bases from J, with 12 bases in between. The CDR3 totals 15 residues. Germline V lookup: CDR1 MNHEY, CDR2 SVGAGI.